The 10 T cell receptor beta chains listed next were all sequenced from one sample in a study of blood T cells in healthy people across ages. Using a J-beta primer mix together with a sample-barcoded 5' primer, a second PCR was run for roughly 7 to 11 cycles. From the 5' RACE reads, TCRdb called clonotypes with MiXCR, one entry per CDR3 protein. The table includes over a million distinct CDR3 sequences, about 25% detected once. These records were also assigned to another study, of T cells of mothers and their children.

Specimen: blood. The receptors shown here come from a girl aged 2 to 10 in good health.

This sequence joins TRBV7-9 and TRBJ2-1; 7 bases align to TRBD1. The CDR3 is 16 amino acids. Looked up from germline, CDR1 is SEHNR and CDR2 is FQNEAQ (reference sequence). V lost 5 bases and J lost 0; bases outside the gene matches: 7. As DNA, the CDR3 is TGTGCCAGCAGCGGAAAGACAGGGAGCTCCTACAATGAGCAGTTCTTC. Its translation: CASSGKTGSSYNEQFF.

This clonotype has ten or more counts. The chain has TRBV27 and TRBJ2-5; D possibly corresponds to TRBD1 (5 bases). Germline V gene lookup returns CDR1 MNHEY and CDR2 SMNVEV (reference sequence). The CDR3 contains 12 residues. The germline V and J ends were trimmed by 6 bases and 4 bases, with 9 bases remaining between them. CDR3 residues: CASSFRGETQYF. CDR3 nucleotides: TGTGCCAGCAGCTTTAGGGGAGAGACCCAGTACTTC.

The V and J genes are TRBV28 and TRBJ2-7, with 9 nucleotides matching TRBD1. CDR1 and CDR2 (germline): MDHEN, SYDVKM. J lost 6 bases, V lost 5 bases, and 8 bases had no gene match. There are 14 residues in the CDR3. CDR3 in DNA: TGTGCCAGCAGTAAAGGGGACAGGGTCATCGAGCAGTACTTC. Its protein is CASSKGDRVIEQYF.

This clonotype was recorded a few times. The chain combines TRBV29-1 with TRBJ1-1, with D possibly matching TRBD1 (6 bases). The CDR3 consists of 13 residues. Deletions cut 8 bases from V and 1 base from J, with 14 bases between. Germline CDR1 is SQVTM and CDR2 is ANQGSEA. The CDR3 reads CSFLPTGNTEAFF. In nucleotides, the CDR3 is TGCAGCTTCCTACCGACAGGGAACACTGAAGCTTTCTTT.

This clonotype turned up a few times. The V call is TRBV12-3 or TRBV12-4, the J call TRBJ2-3; D is ambiguous. V lost 2 bases to trimming and J lost 2 bases, with 11 bases between them. This CDR3 region has 15 residues. Written as DNA, the CDR3 is TGTGCCAGCAGTTTATGGCTGACCCACACAGATACGCAGTATTTT. Translating gives CASSLWLTHTDTQYF.

The rearrangement links TRBV12-3 or TRBV12-4 to TRBJ2-7; possibly TRBD2 for D (5 bases). The CDR3 is made up of 12 amino acids. V dropped 7 bases and J dropped 6 bases, with 13 bases sitting between them. CDR3 nucleotide sequence: TGTGCCAGCATGGAGGCGGACTCCGAGCAGTACTTC. Protein sequence: CASMEADSEQYF.

This clonotype was seen a handful of times. This chain connects TRBV29-1 to TRBJ1-2; unclear D gene. The CDR3 covers 11 residues. Per the germline V gene, CDR1 is SQVTM and CDR2 is ANQGSEA. The CDR3 sequence: CTYYSKGGYTF. CDR3 nucleotide sequence: TGCACCTATTACAGTAAGGGTGGCTACACCTTC.

This clonotype was seen only a few times. This rearrangement joins TRBV7-9 to TRBJ1-1; no reliable D call. The CDR3 extends over 14 amino acids. CDR1 is SEHNR, CDR2 FQNEAQ, per germline (reference sequence). Trimming removed 5 bases at V and 5 bases at J, with 15 bases between. The CDR3 loop is CASSPRLKGTEAFF. The CDR3 DNA follows: TGTGCCAGCAGCCCGCGGTTGAAAGGAACTGAAGCTTTCTTT. The whole variable domain, filled in from reference TRBV7-9 and TRBJ1-1, reads DTGVSQNPRHKITKRGQNVTFRCDPISEHNRLYWYRQTLGQGPEFLTYFQNEAQLEKSRLLSDRFSAERPKGSFSTLEIQRTEQGDSAMYLCASSPRLKGTEAFFGQGTRLTVV.

This clonotype was counted between two and nine times. The chain employs TRBV20-1 and TRBJ2-3, with TRBD2 identical over 10 bases. The CDR3 is 15 amino acids. Germline V gene data show CDR1 as DFQATT and CDR2 as SNEGSKA (reference sequence). V shed 6 bases and J 1 base; nucleotides not matched to a gene: 7. The CDR3 region has the DNA TGCAGTGCCCCAGCGGGAGGGTTGGGCACAGATACGCAGTATTTT. Its protein is CSAPAGGLGTDTQYF.

This clonotype has only a few counts. J is TRBJ1-1 and V is TRBV7-9; D is unclear. V lost 5 bases to trimming and J lost 4 bases, with 11 bases between them. The CDR3 contains 13 residues. From germline, CDR1 is SEHNR and CDR2 FQNEAQ (reference sequence). CDR3 coding DNA: TGTGCCAGCAGCGAAGGTTTAAGCACTGAAGCTTTCTTT. Translated: CASSEGLSTEAFF.